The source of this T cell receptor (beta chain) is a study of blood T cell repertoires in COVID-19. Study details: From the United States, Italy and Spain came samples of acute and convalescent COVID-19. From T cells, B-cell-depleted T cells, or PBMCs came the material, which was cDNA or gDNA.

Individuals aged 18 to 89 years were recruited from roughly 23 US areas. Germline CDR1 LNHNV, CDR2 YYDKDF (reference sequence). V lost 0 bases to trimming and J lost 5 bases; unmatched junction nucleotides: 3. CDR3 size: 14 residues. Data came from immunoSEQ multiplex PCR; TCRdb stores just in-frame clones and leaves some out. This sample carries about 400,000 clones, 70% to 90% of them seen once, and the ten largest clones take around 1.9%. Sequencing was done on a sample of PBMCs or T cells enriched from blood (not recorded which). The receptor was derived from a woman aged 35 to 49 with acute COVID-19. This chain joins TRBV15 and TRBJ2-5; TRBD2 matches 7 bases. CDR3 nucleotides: TGTGCCACCAGCAGAGATACGGGAGGCGAGACCCAGTACTTC. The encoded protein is CATSRDTGGETQYF.